Each of the 25 T cell receptor beta chains below was sequenced from the same sample in a study of blood T cells in healthy people across ages. The second PCR ran roughly 6 to 11 cycles with a sample-barcoded 5' primer and J-beta primers. Each CDR3 protein is one row after TCRdb ran MiXCR on the 5' RACE reads. The sample shows almost 550,000 distinct CDR3 sequences, 20% to 30% of them seen only once. These data also formed part of another study, on T cells of mothers and their children.

The sample taken for sequencing was blood. These TCRs come from a boy aged 5-17 years in good health.

This clonotype was seen a handful of times. The chain recombines TRBV20-1 with TRBJ1-5, with a tentative D call TRBD1 (6 bases). Germline CDR1 and CDR2: DFQATT and SNEGSKA (reference sequence). The ends were cut back, 1 base at V and 2 bases at J, with 6 bases in the middle. This CDR3 contains 13 residues. The CDR3 is CSARGQGNQPQHF. The DNA for the CDR3 is TGCAGTGCTAGAGGACAGGGCAATCAGCCCCAGCATTTT.

This clonotype was seen more than once but under ten times. The rearrangement uses TRBV12-3 or TRBV12-4 and TRBJ2-1; tentatively, D is TRBD2 (7 bases). The V end was cut by 6 bases, the J end by 5 bases, with 17 bases between. CDR3 length: 15 residues. The CDR3 protein is CASRRLANRDNEQFF. The CDR3 DNA is TGTGCCAGCAGGAGACTAGCTAACAGGGACAATGAGCAGTTCTTC.

V and J are TRBV27 and TRBJ2-1; D is unclear. The J call could be wrong; TRBJ2-7 is a better fit for the DNA end. The CDR3 is 12 residues long. Germline CDR1 is MNHEY and CDR2 is SMNVEV (reference sequence). CDR3 in amino acids: CASSSVISEQYF. The CDR3 DNA reads as TGTGCCAGCAGTTCCGTAATTTCCGAGCAGTACTTC.

This chain links TRBV4-2 with TRBJ2-3; 8 bases match TRBD2. The CDR3 length is 17 residues. Germline V CDR1 and CDR2: LGHNA, YNFKEQ. Germline trimming cut 4 bases from V and 6 bases from J; bases unmatched to any gene: 15. CDR3 loop: CASSPTLAGPILDTQYF. The CDR3 nucleotides read TGTGCCAGCAGCCCGACTTTAGCGGGACCCATCCTGGATACGCAGTATTTT.

This rearrangement joins TRBV5-1 to TRBJ2-1; possible D gene TRBD1, 5 bases. Germline V CDR1 and CDR2: SGHRS, YFSETQ. This CDR3 spans 15 amino acids. Trimming left V 3 bases short and J 4 bases short, with 14 bases between. In DNA, the CDR3 is TGCGCCAGCAGCTGGCAGGGTGTATTTTACAATGAGCAGTTCTTC. This codes for CASSWQGVFYNEQFF.

There are a few counts of this clonotype. The chain is built from TRBV7-2 and TRBJ2-5; D gene unclear. Germline-derived CDR1 and CDR2 are SGHTA and FQGNSA. Trimming stripped 5 bases from V and 5 bases from J, with 9 bases between. The CDR3 is 12 residues long. CDR3 protein: CASSHYGETQYF. CDR3 sequence (DNA): TGTGCCAGCAGCCATTACGGGGAGACCCAGTACTTC.

This clonotype was seen only a few times. J is TRBJ2-1 and V is TRBV6-1; D is undetermined. This CDR3 is built from 16 residues. V was clipped by 5 bases and J by 4 bases, with 18 bases between them. The germline V gene encodes CDR1 MNHNS and CDR2 SASEGT. The CDR3 region has the DNA TGTGCCAGCAGTCTCTTCCGGAACGGAATTTACAATGAGCAGTTCTTC. This codes for CASSLFRNGIYNEQFF.

This clonotype was found many times. This chain joins TRBV5-5 and TRBJ2-7, with TRBD1 matching over 8 bases. V shed 3 bases and J 5 bases; nucleotides not matched to a gene: 7. This CDR3 is 14 amino acids long. Germline CDR1 is SGHKS and CDR2 is YYEKEE (reference sequence). DNA of the CDR3: TGTGCCAGCAGCTCACGGACAGGGTTACACGAGCAGTACTTC. This encodes CASSSRTGLHEQYF. Drawing the rest from reference TRBV5-5 and TRBJ2-7, the complete variable domain is DAGVTQSPTHLIKTRGQQVTLRCSPISGHKSVSWYQQVLGQGPQFIFQYYEKEERGRGNFPDRFSARQFPNYSSELNVNALLLGDSALYLCASSSRTGLHEQYFGPGTRLTVT.

V gene TRBV30 combines with J gene TRBJ1-2; TRBD1 might be the D (5 bases). The germline V gene encodes CDR1 GTSNPN and CDR2 SVGIG (reference sequence). V lost 5 bases, J lost 2 bases, and 12 bases lay in between. The CDR3 loop spans 13 amino acids. DNA for the CDR3: TGTGCCTGGGGTGGGGGGGTCAACTATGGCTACACCTTC. Translated: CAWGGGVNYGYTF.

The sample holds a few counts of this clonotype. The chain has TRBV13 and TRBJ2-1; D remains ambiguous. The CDR3 spans 15 residues. V dropped 3 bases and J dropped 0 bases, with 9 bases sitting between them. The germline gives CDR1 PRHDT, CDR2 FYEKMQ (reference sequence). The CDR3 nucleotides read TGTGCCAGCAGCTTCATGGTTAGCTCCTACAATGAGCAGTTCTTC. Protein: CASSFMVSSYNEQFF.

In this sample, this clonotype turned up a few times. This sequence joins TRBV4-3 and TRBJ2-5; 11 bases line up with TRBD2. The end of the DNA is better explained by TRBJ2-7, so the J call may be wrong. The germline V gene has CDR1 LGHNA and CDR2 YSLEER. CDR3 length: 15 residues. The DNA for the CDR3 is TGCGCCAGCAGCCCGGGGCTAGCGGGAGGTAACGAGCAGTACTTC. Protein sequence: CASSPGLAGGNEQYF.

This clonotype was picked up a small number of times. The rearrangement uses TRBV12-3 or TRBV12-4 and TRBJ1-1; D may be TRBD1 (5 bases). V was shortened by 6 bases and J by 3 bases, with 14 bases between the two germline ends. This CDR3 has 14 amino acids. CDR3 nucleotide sequence: TGTGCCAGCAGCTCTCAGGGAGAATACACTGAAGCTTTCTTT. Residues: CASSSQGEYTEAFF.

The rearrangement joins TRBV4-2 to TRBJ2-2; unclear D gene. Germline V CDR1 and CDR2: LGHNA, YNFKEQ. The CDR3 totals 13 residues. V was shortened by 0 bases and J by 6 bases, with 5 bases between the two germline ends. CDR3 sequence: CASSQEQAGELFF. In DNA, the CDR3 is TGTGCCAGCAGCCAAGAGCAGGCCGGGGAGCTGTTTTTT.

This clonotype occurred a few times. V usage is TRBV7-2 and J usage is TRBJ1-3, with TRBD1 matching over 9 bases. The junction had 2 bases not matched to a gene; V was cut back by 5 bases and J by 0 bases. CDR1 and CDR2 from the germline V gene are SGHTA and FQGNSA. The CDR3 is 15 residues long. The CDR3 DNA follows: TGTGCCAGCAGCAGGACAGGGGTCTCTGGAAACACCATATATTTT. Encoded protein: CASSRTGVSGNTIYF.

This clonotype was detected only once. The genes are TRBV12-5 and TRBJ1-5, with unresolved D. Germline V gene sequence: CDR1 LGHNT, CDR2 FRNRAP. Trimming stripped 3 bases from V and 7 bases from J, with 10 bases between. The CDR3 contains 13 residues. The CDR3 DNA is TGTGCTAGTGGTTTCGGAACCCCACAGCCCCAGCATTTT. It is translated as CASGFGTPQPQHF.

This sequence joins TRBV20-1 and TRBJ2-5, with 10 bases identical to TRBD2. J gave up 5 bases and V 3 bases, and 12 bases lay outside the gene matches. This CDR3 has 16 amino acids. Per the germline V gene, CDR1 is DFQATT and CDR2 is SNEGSKA (reference sequence). The DNA for the CDR3 is TGCAGTGCTAGTACTACTAGCGGGGTAGGGCGTGAGACCCAGTACTTC. As protein: CSASTTSGVGRETQYF.

V usage is TRBV14 and J usage is TRBJ2-7; no clear D gene. V was pared by 5 bases and J by 2 bases, with 13 bases between. Germline CDR1 reads SGHDN; CDR2 reads FVKESK. This CDR3 region has 14 residues. The CDR3 sequence is CASSTLGQAYEQYF. DNA of the CDR3: TGTGCCAGCAGCACGCTTGGTCAGGCCTACGAGCAGTACTTC.

The genes are TRBV4-1 and TRBJ2-1; D uncertain. The J call may be mistaken, given a closer DNA end match to TRBJ2-7. The CDR3 contains 18 residues. Germline V gene lookup returns CDR1 MGHRA and CDR2 YSYEKL. CDR3 nucleotides: TGCGCCAGCAGCCAAGTCCCCGCCCGACTCCCTAGTTCCTACGAGCAGTACTTC. Its translation: CASSQVPARLPSSYEQYF.

Worth noting for this clonotype: Germline and junction disagree at one end, which may indicate a read error. The V call is TRBV7-6, the J call TRBJ1-2; 10 nucleotides match TRBD1. Germline CDR1 SGHVS, CDR2 FNYEAQ. The CDR3 length is 15 residues. The CDR3 protein is CASSLAGTGDSGYAF. As DNA, the CDR3 is TGTGCCAGCAGCTTAGCTGGGACAGGGGACTCGGGCTACGCCTTC.

This clonotype was recorded once. At one boundary the junction diverges from the germline segment, which might be a read error. V usage is TRBV7-9 and J usage is TRBJ2-3, with 8 bases that match TRBD2. The CDR3 loop spans 16 amino acids. The germline gives CDR1 SEHNR, CDR2 FQNEAQ (reference sequence). The CDR3 DNA is TGTGCCATCAGCGATGGCGGGAGGCTCCCCCCAGATACGCAGTATTTT. This encodes CAISDGGRLPPDTQYF.

This clonotype occurred a few times. The chain links TRBV4-1 to TRBJ1-2; 8 bases fit TRBD1. The CDR3 runs to 15 residues. Germline V gives CDR1 MGHRA, CDR2 YSYEKL. The V gene end was trimmed by 1 base and the J gene end by 5 bases; junction bases not matched to a gene: 6. In DNA form, the CDR3 reads TGCGCCAGCAGCCAAGTGGACAGGGAACGTTATGGCTACACCTTC. Encoded protein: CASSQVDRERYGYTF.

The sample holds a few counts of this clonotype. The rearrangement uses TRBV12-3 or TRBV12-4 and TRBJ1-5; D remains unclear. The CDR3 totals 13 residues. V lost 6 bases and J 4 bases, leaving 10 bases between the germline ends. This CDR3 is CASSRRANQPQHF. Written as DNA, the CDR3 is TGTGCCAGCAGCCGCAGAGCAAATCAGCCCCAGCATTTT.

The chain joins TRBV29-1 to TRBJ2-7; D is unresolved. This CDR3 is built from 13 residues. V was trimmed by 7 bases and J by 6 bases, leaving 19 bases between them. CDR1 SQVTM and CDR2 ANQGSEA come from the germline V gene. The CDR3 sequence is CSATKSVGSEQYV. The DNA for the CDR3 is TGCAGCGCTACCAAGTCCGTTGGGTCCGAGCAGTACGTC.

V and J are TRBV6-5 and TRBJ2-7; D may be TRBD1 or TRBD2 (5 bases each). Trimming removed 5 bases from V and 3 bases from J, with 11 bases in between. CDR1 and CDR2 (germline): MNHEY, SVGAGI. The CDR3 runs to 13 residues. CDR3 DNA: TGTGCCAGCAGTGTGGGACCGGGCTACGAGCAGTACTTC. It specifies CASSVGPGYEQYF.

This clonotype was counted between two and nine times. This chain joins TRBV6-6 and TRBJ1-1; TRBD1 agrees at 8 bases. CDR1 is MNHNY, CDR2 SVGAGI, per germline (reference sequence). The junction had 14 bases not matched to a gene; V was cut back by 6 bases and J by 5 bases. CDR3 length: 16 residues. The CDR3 protein is CASRSPSTGVGTEAFF. The CDR3 DNA follows: TGTGCCAGCAGATCGCCCTCGACAGGGGTCGGTACTGAAGCTTTCTTT.